These 10 T cell receptor beta chains were all obtained from the same sample, sequenced in a study of control samples from healthy donors and cancer patients. TCRdb's copy holds only in-frame clones and misses some; the assay was immunoSEQ multiplex PCR. The sample carries over 150,000 clones, approximately 94% recorded once. Sequencing was performed on blood. The origin of the receptors is a woman between 18 and 30 years old in good health.

The chain carries TRBV10-3 and TRBJ1-1; 9 bases match TRBD1. The CDR3 totals 14 residues. Germline lookup yields CDR1 ENHRY and CDR2 SYGVKD. The junction had 3 bases not matched to a gene; V was cut back by 6 bases and J by 1 base. The CDR3 coding sequence is TGTGCCATCAGGAGGGGACAGGGGAACACTGAAGCTTTCTTT. Amino acids: CAIRRGQGNTEAFF.

The CDR3 protein is CASSQEGLARNEQYF. CDR3 sequence (DNA): TGTGCCAGCAGCCAAGAGGGGCTAGCGAGGAACGAGCAGTACTTC. The rearrangement joins TRBV3-1 (or the pseudogene TRBV3-2) to TRBJ2-7; perhaps TRBD2 as D (6 bases). V lost 0 bases, J lost 5 bases, and 14 bases lay in between. The CDR3 has 15 amino acids. The germline V gene encodes CDR1 LGHDT and CDR2 YNNKEL (reference sequence).

The gene calls are TRBV7-6 and TRBJ2-2, with D unresolved. CDR1 SGHVS and CDR2 FNYEAQ come from the germline V gene. The V end was cut by 1 base, the J end by 0 bases, with 9 bases between. The CDR3 is made up of 16 amino acids. CDR3 amino acids: CASSLVARPNTGELFF. CDR3 nucleotides: TGTGCCAGCAGCTTAGTAGCCCGCCCGAACACCGGGGAGCTGTTTTTT. The whole variable domain, remainder taken from reference TRBV7-6 and TRBJ2-2, is GAGVSQSPRYKVTKRGQDVALRCDPISGHVSLYWYRQALGQGPEFLTYFNYEAQQDKSGLPNDRFSAERPEGSISTLTIQRTEQRDSAMYRCASSLVARPNTGELFFGEGSRLTVL.

As to this clone: The sample holds other DNA sequences that translate to the same CDR3. The chain carries TRBV25-1 and TRBJ2-7; 8 bases are a match to TRBD2. This CDR3 has 15 residues. Per germline, CDR1 MGHDK and CDR2 SYGVNS. The J segment lost 2 bases and the V segment lost 7 bases, leaving 10 bases of the junction unmatched. Written as DNA, the CDR3 is TGTGCCAGCACTCCCGGGGGGGAGCTCCCCTACGAGCAGTACTTC. It is translated as CASTPGGELPYEQYF.

The CDR3 bases are TGTGCCAGCAGCGATGGGACAGGGTTCTCCTCCCGGCGTGGCTACACCTTC. Residues: CASSDGTGFSSRRGYTF. V is TRBV9 and J is TRBJ1-2; 9 bases fit TRBD1. V lost 3 bases and J lost 7; bases outside the gene matches: 16. Germline V gene lookup returns CDR1 SGDLS and CDR2 YYNGEE. The CDR3 covers 17 residues.

The chain joins TRBV25-1 to TRBJ1-4; no reliable D call. The V and J ends lost 2 bases and 10 bases respectively, with 11 bases between them. The CDR3 is 13 amino acids. Germline values: CDR1 MGHDK, CDR2 SYGVNS. The chain's CDR3 is CASSETAALKLFF. For the CDR3, the DNA is TGTGCCAGCAGTGAAACGGCCGCATTAAAACTGTTTTTT.

This clone was seen just once. V gene TRBV5-4 combines with J gene TRBJ1-2; 8 nucleotides match TRBD1. The CDR3 covers 14 residues. V dropped 4 bases and J dropped 12; count of bases not matched to a gene: 14. CDR1 and CDR2 (germline): SGHNT, YYREEE (reference sequence). The CDR3 spells CASSPPDRDSENTF. DNA of the CDR3: TGTGCCAGCAGCCCACCGGACAGGGATAGCGAGAACACCTTC.

This chain connects TRBV27 to TRBJ2-6, with 7 bases identical to TRBD2. The length of the CDR3 is 17 residues. Trimming took 6 bases from V and 3 from J; bases not matched to a gene: 11. Germline lookup yields CDR1 MNHEY and CDR2 SMNVEV (reference sequence). The CDR3 is CASSFWGGFGGANVLTF. CDR3 sequence (DNA): TGTGCCAGCAGCTTCTGGGGGGGTTTCGGTGGGGCCAACGTCCTGACTTTC.

This clone was detected once. The chain links TRBV28 to TRBJ2-7; D is perhaps TRBD2 (5 bases). Germline V lookup: CDR1 MDHEN, CDR2 SYDVKM. This CDR3 has 13 residues. Trimming removed 8 bases from V and 6 bases from J, with 17 bases in between. The CDR3 sequence: CASCTGLLLEQYF. DNA for the CDR3: TGTGCCAGCTGCACGGGGTTACTTCTCGAGCAGTACTTC.

The rearrangement joins TRBV5-6 to TRBJ1-1; D ambiguous. The CDR3 runs to 13 residues. Germline V gene data show CDR1 as SGHDT and CDR2 as YYEEEE. V shed 3 bases and J shed 5 bases, with 11 bases lying between them. CDR3 bases: TGTGCCAGCAGCTGGGCCCGGGAGACTGAAGCTTTCTTT. Translated: CASSWARETEAFF.